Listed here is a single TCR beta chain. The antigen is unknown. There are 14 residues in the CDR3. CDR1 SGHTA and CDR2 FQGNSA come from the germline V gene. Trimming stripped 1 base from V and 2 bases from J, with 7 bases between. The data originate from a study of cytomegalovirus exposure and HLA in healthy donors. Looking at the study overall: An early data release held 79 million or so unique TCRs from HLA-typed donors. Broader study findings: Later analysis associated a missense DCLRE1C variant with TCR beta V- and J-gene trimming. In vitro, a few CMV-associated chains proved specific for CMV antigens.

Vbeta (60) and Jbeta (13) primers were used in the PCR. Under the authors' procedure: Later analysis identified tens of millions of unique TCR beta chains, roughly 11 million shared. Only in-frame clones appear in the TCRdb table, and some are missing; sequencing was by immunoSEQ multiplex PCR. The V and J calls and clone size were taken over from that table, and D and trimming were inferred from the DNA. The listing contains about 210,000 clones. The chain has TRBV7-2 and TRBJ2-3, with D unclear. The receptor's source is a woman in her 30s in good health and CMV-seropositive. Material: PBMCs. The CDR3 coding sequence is TGTGCCAGCAGCTTAGTGATACACACAGATACGCAGTATTTT. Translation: CASSLVIHTDTQYF.